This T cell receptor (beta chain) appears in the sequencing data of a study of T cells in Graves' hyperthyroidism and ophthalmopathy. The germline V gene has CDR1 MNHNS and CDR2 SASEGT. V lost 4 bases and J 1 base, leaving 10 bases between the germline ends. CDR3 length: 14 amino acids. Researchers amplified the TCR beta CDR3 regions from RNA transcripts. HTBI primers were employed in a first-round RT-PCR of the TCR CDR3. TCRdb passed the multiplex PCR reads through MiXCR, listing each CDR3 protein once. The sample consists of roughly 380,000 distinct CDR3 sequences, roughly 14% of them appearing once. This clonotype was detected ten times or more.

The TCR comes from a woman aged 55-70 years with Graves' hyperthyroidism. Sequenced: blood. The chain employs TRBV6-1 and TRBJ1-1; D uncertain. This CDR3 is CASSGGRQNTEAFF. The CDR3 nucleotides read TGTGCCAGCAGTGGCGGCAGACAGAACACTGAAGCTTTCTTT.